Presented here are 32 T cell receptor beta chains from one specimen sequenced in a study of cytomegalovirus exposure and HLA in healthy donors. Use of 60 Vbeta and 13 Jbeta primers characterized the PCR. The data were produced by immunoSEQ multiplex PCR, yet TCRdb's version contains in-frame clones alone and is incomplete. The data show some 150,000 clones, with 70% to 85% seen just once and about 1.5% held by the top ten. The sequenced material came from PBMCs. The receptors come from a man aged 25-40 years in good health and CMV-seropositive.

The gene calls are TRBV19 and TRBJ1-2; 7 bases agree with TRBD1. The CDR3 loop spans 14 amino acids. Trimming took 6 bases from V and 4 from J; bases not matched to a gene: 8. CDR1 is LNHDA, CDR2 SQIVND, per germline (reference sequence). This CDR3 is CASRTSDRAYGYTF. CDR3 coding DNA: TGTGCCAGTAGGACCTCCGACAGGGCCTATGGCTACACCTTC.

As DNA, the CDR3 is TGTGCCAGCAGCTTAGTTAGGGGCACCACGGCACCTACCGGGGAGCTGTTTTTT. Its translation: CASSLVRGTTAPTGELFF. The V gene is TRBV11-3, the J gene TRBJ2-2; possibly TRBD1 for D (5 bases). V lost 1 base to trimming and J lost 5 bases, with 20 bases between them. This CDR3 is built from 18 residues. Germline CDR1 and CDR2: SGHNT and YENEEA.

This chain uses TRBV7-3 with TRBJ2-5; TRBD1 matches 9 bases. Germline assignment: CDR1 SGHTA and CDR2 FQGTGA. This CDR3 region has 15 residues. Trimming took 3 bases from V and 3 from J; bases not matched to a gene: 5. CDR3 region: CASSFLRDREETQYF. CDR3 nucleotide sequence: TGTGCCAGCAGCTTTCTCCGGGACAGGGAAGAGACCCAGTACTTC.

In regard to this clone: The same CDR3 also results from other DNA sequences found in this sample. This rearrangement joins TRBV2 to TRBJ2-7; 7 bases line up with TRBD1. Germline V CDR1 and CDR2: SNHLY, FYNNEI. With 9 bases clipped from V and 2 bases from J, the junction kept 10 bases outside the gene matches. There are 14 residues in the CDR3. In nucleotides, the CDR3 is TGTGCCAGTACCCCGGGACAGAGAACCTACGAGCAGTACTTC. Translation: CASTPGQRTYEQYF.

The rearrangement joins TRBV28 to TRBJ1-5; D remains ambiguous. CDR3 size: 14 residues. Trimming removed 4 bases from V and 3 bases from J, with 10 bases in between. Per the germline V gene, CDR1 is MDHEN and CDR2 is SYDVKM. The CDR3 loop reads CASSWVQSNQPQHF. The CDR3, as DNA: TGTGCCAGCAGTTGGGTACAGTCCAATCAGCCCCAGCATTTT.

This clone was counted only a few times. This sequence joins TRBV7-2 and TRBJ2-5, with 10 bases fitting TRBD2. The germline V gene has CDR1 SGHTA and CDR2 FQGNSA. The CDR3 is 15 amino acids. J was trimmed by 3 bases and V by 1 base; bases with no gene match: 2. The CDR3 is CASSLVLAGKETQYF. CDR3 nucleotides: TGTGCCAGCAGCTTAGTACTAGCGGGAAAAGAGACCCAGTACTTC. Variable domain in full (rest from reference TRBV7-2 and TRBJ2-5): GAGVSQSPSNKVTEKGKDVELRCDPISGHTALYWYRQSLGQGLEFLIYFQGNSAPDKSGLPSDRFSAERTGGSVSTLTIQRTQQEDSAVYLCASSLVLAGKETQYFGPGTRLLVL.

This clone has only one observation. V and J are TRBV19 and TRBJ1-2, with a tentative D call TRBD1 (6 bases). Trimming removed 3 bases at V and 6 bases at J, with 11 bases between. Germline V gene lookup returns CDR1 LNHDA and CDR2 SQIVND (reference sequence). This CDR3 is 13 amino acids long. As DNA, the CDR3 is TGTGCCAGTAGTATCAGGGGAACGAATGGCTACACCTTC. It yields the protein CASSIRGTNGYTF. Variable domain in full (rest from reference TRBV19 and TRBJ1-2): DGGITQSPKYLFRKEGQNVTLSCEQNLNHDAMYWYRQDPGQGLRLIYYSQIVNDFQKGDIAEGYSVSREKKESFPLTVTSAQKNPTAFYLCASSIRGTNGYTFGSGTRLTVV.

The rearrangement joins TRBV2 to TRBJ2-7; 11 bases match TRBD1. This CDR3 contains 15 residues. Germline lookup yields CDR1 SNHLY and CDR2 FYNNEI. The ends lost 3 bases at V and 2 bases at J; junction bases unmatched: 3. The CDR3 DNA is TGTGCCAGCAGTGATTGGGGACAGGGGGCCTACGAGCAGTACTTC. Translating it yields CASSDWGQGAYEQYF.

This chain joins TRBV9 and TRBJ2-3; D may be TRBD2 (5 bases). The V end lost 3 bases, the J end lost 6 bases, and 11 bases lay between the germline ends. Germline V gene data show CDR1 as SGDLS and CDR2 as YYNGEE. This CDR3 is 13 amino acids long. CDR3 DNA: TGTGCCAGCAGCGAGGGCCGAGGGGATACGCAGTATTTT. This translates into CASSEGRGDTQYF.

The chain has TRBV5-6 and TRBJ2-1; D ambiguous. V dropped 1 base and J dropped 8 bases, with 10 bases sitting between them. Germline CDR1 and CDR2: SGHDT and YYEEEE. The length of the CDR3 is 13 residues. Here the CDR3 reads CASSLNPEDEQFF. CDR3 in DNA: TGTGCCAGCAGCTTGAACCCCGAGGATGAGCAGTTCTTC.

J is TRBJ2-7 and V is TRBV11-2, with 8 bases fitting TRBD1. This CDR3 spans 16 amino acids. Germline CDR1 and CDR2: SGHAT and FQNNGV. J gave up 4 bases and V 0 bases, and 8 bases lay outside the gene matches. CDR3 sequence reads: CASSLERAGGGYEQYF. CDR3 coding DNA: TGTGCCAGCAGCTTAGAGAGGGCAGGGGGCGGGTACGAGCAGTACTTC. Using reference TRBV11-2 and TRBJ2-7 for the parts outside the CDR3, the full variable domain is EAGVAQSPRYKIIEKRQSVAFWCNPISGHATLYWYQQILGQGPKLLIQFQNNGVVDDSQLPKDRFSAERLKGVDSTLKIQPAKLEDSAVYLCASSLERAGGGYEQYFGPGTRLTVT.

This sequence joins TRBV11-1 and TRBJ2-3; D not resolved. Trimming cost V 2 bases and J 2 bases, with 11 bases left between them. The V gene's germline CDR1 is SGHAT and CDR2 FQDESV (reference sequence). CDR3 size: 15 residues. CDR3 nucleotides: TGTGCCAGCAGCTTAAGTCCGCAGGTCACAGATACGCAGTATTTT. Residues: CASSLSPQVTDTQYF.

In its sample, this clone was seen once. The chain carries TRBV28 and TRBJ2-7, with 9 bases lining up with TRBD2. The V segment lost 5 bases and the J segment 5 bases; nucleotides outside the gene matches: 7. This CDR3 is 14 amino acids long. Germline values: CDR1 MDHEN, CDR2 SYDVKM. CDR3 loop: CASSPSGRRNEQYF. DNA for the CDR3: TGTGCCAGCAGTCCGAGCGGGAGGCGGAACGAGCAGTACTTC. The entire variable domain, with the rest obtained from reference TRBV28 and TRBJ2-7, is as follows: DVKVTQSSRYLVKRTGEKVFLECVQDMDHENMFWYRQDPGLGLRLIYFSYDVKMKEKGDIPEGYSVSREKKERFSLILESASTNQTSMYLCASSPSGRRNEQYFGPGTRLTVT.

The rearrangement links TRBV7-9 to TRBJ2-5, with D perhaps TRBD2 (6 bases). The J call is doubtful: the DNA matches TRBJ2-7 better. There are 16 residues in the CDR3. CDR1 is SEHNR and CDR2 is FQNEAQ in the germline V gene (reference sequence). In nucleotides, the CDR3 is TGTGCCAGCAGCTTAGCGCCGGGCGGGGAGCCCTACGAGCAGTACTTC. Translated, it gives CASSLAPGGEPYEQYF.

The chain joins TRBV6-5 to TRBJ2-5, with 8 bases matching TRBD2. CDR1 is MNHEY, CDR2 SVGAGI, per germline. The ends lost 6 bases at V and 2 bases at J; junction bases unmatched: 8. This CDR3 contains 15 residues. The CDR3 reads CASRRTAGAQETQYF. As DNA, the CDR3 is TGTGCCAGCAGAAGGACAGCGGGGGCGCAAGAGACCCAGTACTTC.

This sequence joins TRBV27 and TRBJ2-7; D gene unclear. Germline lookup yields CDR1 MNHEY and CDR2 SMNVEV (reference sequence). Trimming pared 4 bases from V and 2 bases from J, leaving 6 bases between. The CDR3 loop spans 12 amino acids. In DNA, the CDR3 is TGTGCCAGCAGTTCCTCCCCCTACGAGCAGTACTTC. Its protein is CASSSSPYEQYF.

This chain connects TRBV5-1 to TRBJ2-3; 7 positions agree with TRBD1. The germline V gene has CDR1 SGHRS and CDR2 YFSETQ. Trimming cost V 4 bases and J 6 bases; bases outside gene matches: 8. This CDR3 has 14 residues. The CDR3, as DNA: TGCGCCAGCAGCCCTAGGACAGGCGCGGATACGCAGTATTTT. Translating gives CASSPRTGADTQYF.

A word on this clone: Sequence at one end of the junction differs from germline and may be a read error. The V and J genes are TRBV19 and TRBJ1-6; D might be TRBD1 (5 bases). Germline CDR1 is LNHDA and CDR2 is SQIVND (reference sequence). The CDR3 is 13 amino acids. The CDR3 bases are TGTGACAGTACAGGAGGGTCTGGTTCACCCCTCCACTTT. Residues: CDSTGGSGSPLHF.

The J gene is TRBJ1-5, the V gene TRBV28; D might be TRBD1 (6 bases). The V end was cut by 3 bases, the J end by 5 bases, with 17 bases between. The CDR3 is 16 residues long. The germline CDR1 and CDR2 sequences are MDHEN and SYDVKM. In DNA form, the CDR3 reads TGTGCCAGCAGTTTGGGGGCCAGGGGCAGGGATCAGCCCCAGCATTTT. This gives the protein CASSLGARGRDQPQHF.

The chain links TRBV28 to TRBJ2-7; D is undetermined. The germline V gene has CDR1 MDHEN and CDR2 SYDVKM. V was pared by 3 bases and J by 2 bases, with 11 bases between. CDR3 size: 14 residues. CDR3 sequence reads: CASSFGRRTYEQYF. The CDR3 DNA sequence: TGTGCCAGCAGTTTCGGCAGGCGAACCTACGAGCAGTACTTC.

This chain connects TRBV7-2 to TRBJ2-3, with 8 bases identical to TRBD2. This CDR3 has 16 residues. Germline V gene lookup returns CDR1 SGHTA and CDR2 FQGNSA. Trimming cost V 0 bases and J 5 bases; bases outside gene matches: 7. DNA of the CDR3: TGTGCCAGCAGCTTAGCATCGGGAGGGCTGGGAGATACGCAGTATTTT. Its translation: CASSLASGGLGDTQYF.

The V gene is TRBV5-1, the J gene TRBJ2-5; D is ambiguous. The V end lost 2 bases, the J end lost 2 bases, and 10 bases lay between the germline ends. Germline loops: CDR1 SGHRS, CDR2 YFSETQ. This CDR3 contains 14 residues. The CDR3 spells CASSFLGGQETQYF. CDR3 bases: TGCGCCAGCAGCTTTCTAGGTGGGCAAGAGACCCAGTACTTC.

The chain combines TRBV9 with TRBJ2-1, with D perhaps matching TRBD1 (5 bases). The CDR3 spans 15 residues. Germline lookup yields CDR1 SGDLS and CDR2 YYNGEE. The ends were cut back, 0 bases at V and 4 bases at J, with 11 bases in the middle. CDR3: CASSVVGEEYNEQFF. The CDR3 coding sequence is TGTGCCAGCAGCGTAGTAGGGGAAGAATACAATGAGCAGTTCTTC.

This chain joins TRBV2 and TRBJ1-5; tentative D call: TRBD1 (5 bases). V lost 2 bases to trimming and J lost 6 bases, with 11 bases between them. Germline V CDR1 and CDR2: SNHLY, FYNNEI. This CDR3 comprises 14 residues. The CDR3 loop reads CASSELRAGQPQHF. The CDR3 nucleotides are TGTGCCAGCAGTGAACTCAGGGCCGGTCAGCCCCAGCATTTT.

V gene TRBV5-1 combines with J gene TRBJ2-1; TRBD2 matches 8 bases. This CDR3 region has 12 residues. Germline CDR1 and CDR2: SGHRS and YFSETQ. With 5 bases clipped from V and 7 bases from J, the junction kept 2 bases outside the gene matches. CDR3 loop: CASRLAENEQFF. The CDR3 DNA sequence: TGCGCCAGCAGACTAGCGGAGAATGAGCAGTTCTTC.

This chain uses TRBV5-4 with TRBJ2-2; TRBD2 matches at 7 bases. The CDR3 contains 15 residues. V lost 4 bases, J lost 5 bases, and 8 bases stayed unmatched. Germline-derived CDR1 and CDR2 are SGHNT and YYREEE (reference sequence). The CDR3 coding sequence is TGTGCCAGCAGCCGCCGGGCGGGAGTTACCGGGGAGCTGTTTTTT. Residues: CASSRRAGVTGELFF.

The chain combines TRBV7-9 with TRBJ2-1, with 11 bases matching TRBD2. Germline lookup yields CDR1 SEHNR and CDR2 FQNEAQ (reference sequence). Trimming cost V 3 bases and J 1 base; bases outside gene matches: 8. This CDR3 spans 18 amino acids. The CDR3 loop reads CASSFPLLAGGSYNEQFF. CDR3 nucleotides: TGTGCCAGCAGCTTCCCCCTCCTAGCGGGGGGATCCTACAATGAGCAGTTCTTC.

This rearrangement joins TRBV5-1 to TRBJ2-1; possibly TRBD1 for D (5 bases). V lost 0 bases and J lost 8, with 6 bases in between. CDR3 size: 12 residues. From germline, CDR1 is SGHRS and CDR2 YFSETQ. The DNA of the CDR3 is TGCGCCAGCAGCTTGGTAGGGGATGAGCAGTTCTTC. It translates to CASSLVGDEQFF.

V gene TRBV6-5 combines with J gene TRBJ2-5; D not certain. The end of the DNA is better explained by TRBJ2-7, so the J call may be wrong. CDR3 length: 13 amino acids. Germline V CDR1 and CDR2: MNHEY, SVGAGI. In DNA, the CDR3 is TGTGCCAGCAGACGCGGTAGCTCCTACGAGCAGTACTTC. It encodes CASRRGSSYEQYF.

A word on this clone: A read error may account for a junction end that differs from germline. Other DNA sequences within the sample encode an identical CDR3. The chain recombines TRBV6-6 with TRBJ1-5; no clear D gene. CDR1 is MNHNY, CDR2 SVGAGI, per germline (reference sequence). The length of the CDR3 is 14 residues. The CDR3 coding sequence is TGTGCCAGTAGTTACGGGCGAGTTAATCAGCCCCAGCATTTT. This codes for CASSYGRVNQPQHF.

V gene TRBV19 combines with J gene TRBJ1-2; D is perhaps TRBD1 (5 bases). This CDR3 spans 13 amino acids. V lost 4 bases to trimming and J lost 8 bases, with 14 bases between them. Per the germline V gene, CDR1 is LNHDA and CDR2 is SQIVND (reference sequence). The CDR3 region is CASSTGMSGGYTF. CDR3 sequence (DNA): TGTGCCAGTAGTACAGGGATGTCGGGCGGCTACACCTTC.

A remark on this clone: The sample has other DNA sequences that encode this CDR3 too. V and J are TRBV18 and TRBJ1-1, with TRBD1 matching 8 bases. Unmatched junction bases numbered 5, after V lost 6 bases and J lost 2 bases. The CDR3 is 14 residues long. Germline V gene lookup returns CDR1 KGHSH and CDR2 LQKENI. The DNA for the CDR3 is TGTGCCAGCTCGCCGACAGGGGTTAACACTGAAGCTTTCTTT. Translation: CASSPTGVNTEAFF.